This T cell receptor (beta chain) was sequenced in a study of identical twins. Germline V gene data show CDR1 as LGHNA and CDR2 as YSLEER. CDR3 size: 16 residues. With 1 base clipped from V and 0 bases from J, the junction kept 3 bases outside the gene matches. In TCRdb, the 5' RACE reads were re-called with MiXCR into one record per CDR3 protein. The table lists roughly 290,000 distinct CDR3 sequences, roughly 9.7% of them singletons. This clonotype was seen a handful of times. These data also formed part of another study, on yellow fever vaccine responses in identical twins.

This sequence originates from a woman aged 18-35 years in good health. Specimen: CD8+ T cells sorted from blood. The rearrangement links TRBV4-3 to TRBJ2-7; 10 bases match TRBD2. CDR3 in DNA: TGCGCCAGCAGCCAAGCTAGCGGGAGTCCCTCCTACGAGCAGTACTTC. Amino acids: CASSQASGSPSYEQYF.